One sample yielded the 5 T cell receptor beta chains listed below, sequenced in a study of OX40 agonist ivuxolimab in advanced cancers. This table comes from immunoSEQ multiplex PCR, and its TCRdb copy is limited to in-frame clones, with some not included. Among more than 40,000 clones listed, roughly four fifths were seen once. The starting material was CD4+ or CD8+ T cells sorted from blood, obtained in a trial of the OX40 agonist ivuxolimab. These receptors all stem from an adult with an advanced solid tumor such as melanoma, head and neck, liver or kidney cancer.

The chain links TRBV4-1 to TRBJ1-4, with D hard to call. The CDR3 spans 14 residues. CDR1 and CDR2 (germline): MGHRA, YSYEKL. Trimming removed 6 bases at V and 8 bases at J, with 16 bases between. CDR3 in DNA: TGCGCCAGCAGACGACCCGGGGTCGGGGAAAAACTGTTTTTT. Amino acid sequence: CASRRPGVGEKLFF.

The chain links TRBV20-1 to TRBJ2-7, with D perhaps matching TRBD1 (6 bases). Trimming pared 4 bases from V and 4 bases from J, leaving 8 bases between. This CDR3 region has 11 residues. Germline values: CDR1 DFQATT, CDR2 SNEGSKA (reference sequence). The CDR3 spells CSANRAYEQYF. CDR3 nucleotide sequence: TGCAGTGCTAACAGGGCGTACGAGCAGTACTTC.

This sequence joins TRBV2 and TRBJ1-2, with a possible D match to TRBD1 (6 bases). This CDR3 is 12 amino acids long. Trimming removed 3 bases from V and 5 bases from J, with 7 bases in between. Per the germline V gene, CDR1 is SNHLY and CDR2 is FYNNEI. CDR3: CASSDTGYGYTF. CDR3 nucleotide sequence: TGTGCCAGCAGTGACACAGGGTATGGCTACACCTTC.

This clone was detected a few times. V gene TRBV11-2 combines with J gene TRBJ2-7; weak D call: TRBD2 (5 bases). The CDR3 runs 13 residues. The V end was cut by 1 base, the J end by 7 bases, with 11 bases between. Per germline, CDR1 SGHAT and CDR2 FQNNGV. CDR3 DNA sequence: TGTGCCAGCAGCTTAGTCGGGGTAGAGGAGCAGTACTTC. Protein sequence: CASSLVGVEEQYF.

The chain carries TRBV7-3 and TRBJ1-2; weak D call: TRBD1 (5 bases). The CDR3 totals 15 residues. V lost 0 bases to trimming and J lost 4 bases, with 12 bases between them. Germline-derived CDR1 and CDR2 are SGHTA and FQGTGA. The chain's CDR3 is CASSLTGGTPYGYTF. CDR3 nucleotide sequence: TGTGCCAGCAGCTTAACGGGTGGGACCCCCTATGGCTACACCTTC.